The 23 T cell receptor beta chains below were found in one sample sequenced in a study of OX40 agonist ivuxolimab in advanced cancers. TCRdb keeps only in-frame clones here, not all; method: immunoSEQ multiplex PCR. Altogether about 61,000 clones are present, less than 85% being singletons, with the ten largest covering around 0.47%. The sequencing here drew on CD4+ or CD8+ T cells sorted from blood, taken in a trial of the OX40 agonist ivuxolimab. The receptors come from an adult with an advanced solid tumor such as melanoma, head and neck, liver or kidney cancer.

The V and J genes are TRBV6-1 and TRBJ1-1, with D possibly matching TRBD1 (5 bases). V was shortened by 6 bases and J by 3 bases, with 11 bases between the two germline ends. This CDR3 region has 13 residues. Looked up from germline, CDR1 is MNHNS and CDR2 is SASEGT. The CDR3 is CASSRVLDTEAFF. The CDR3 nucleotides are TGTGCCAGCAGCAGGGTTTTGGACACTGAAGCTTTCTTT.

The V call is TRBV7-8, the J call TRBJ2-2; 9 positions agree with TRBD1. Per the germline V gene, CDR1 is SGHVS and CDR2 is FQNEAQ. This CDR3 comprises 15 residues. Trimming cost V 5 bases and J 1 base; bases outside gene matches: 2. For the CDR3, the DNA is TGTGCCAGCAGCGAGGGACAGGGGAACACCGGGGAGCTGTTTTTT. Translated, it gives CASSEGQGNTGELFF.

V is TRBV5-6 and J is TRBJ2-2, with D perhaps assigned TRBD1 or TRBD2 (5 bases each). CDR1 and CDR2 from the germline V gene are SGHDT and YYEEEE. CDR3 length: 16 amino acids. V was trimmed by 4 bases and J by 2 bases, leaving 15 bases between them. The CDR3 loop is CASSPRDGINTGELFF. In DNA form, the CDR3 reads TGTGCCAGCAGCCCCCGGGACGGAATAAACACCGGGGAGCTGTTTTTT.

This clone was seen once. The DNA of the CDR3 is TGTGCCAGCAGTTACGTCTATAGCAATCAGCCCCAGCATTTT. Protein sequence: CASSYVYSNQPQHF. The gene calls are TRBV6-6 and TRBJ1-5; D remains ambiguous. Germline-derived CDR1 and CDR2 are MNHNY and SVGAGI (reference sequence). Trimming removed 2 bases at V and 0 bases at J, with 5 bases between. CDR3 length equals 14 residues.

V usage is TRBV29-1 and J usage is TRBJ2-7, with a possible D match to TRBD2 (6 bases). This CDR3 has 13 residues. V lost 4 bases to trimming and J lost 6 bases, with 16 bases between them. The germline V gene encodes CDR1 SQVTM and CDR2 ANQGSEA. CDR3 region: CSVAGEGLGEQYF. CDR3 nucleotide sequence: TGCAGCGTTGCGGGAGAGGGGTTGGGCGAGCAGTACTTC.

This clone was seen only a few times. The V call is TRBV9, the J call TRBJ2-1, with 11 positions matching TRBD2. J lost 4 bases, V lost 4 bases, and 10 bases had no gene match. This CDR3 has 17 amino acids. CDR1 is SGDLS, CDR2 YYNGEE, per germline. CDR3 in amino acids: CASSPYGTSGGYNEQFF. As DNA, the CDR3 is TGTGCCAGCAGCCCCTACGGTACTAGCGGGGGATACAATGAGCAGTTCTTC.

The rearrangement uses TRBV11-3 and TRBJ1-1; TRBD1 might be the D (5 bases). The V and J ends lost 5 bases and 5 bases respectively, with 15 bases between them. CDR3 length: 14 amino acids. Germline V gene data show CDR1 as SGHNT and CDR2 as YENEEA. The CDR3 protein is CASSPGWGSTEAFF. As DNA, the CDR3 is TGTGCCAGCAGCCCAGGATGGGGGTCGACTGAAGCTTTCTTT.

This clone occurred once. This chain joins TRBV5-4 and TRBJ2-3; D may be TRBD1 (6 bases). Per germline, CDR1 SGHNT and CDR2 YYREEE (reference sequence). Trimming took off 2 bases at V and 0 bases at J, with 13 bases between the two ends. CDR3 length: 16 amino acids. The chain's CDR3 is CASSLDRYSSTDTQYF. As DNA, the CDR3 is TGTGCCAGCAGCTTAGACAGGTACTCTAGCACAGATACGCAGTATTTT.

The V call is TRBV18, the J call TRBJ2-7, with 8 positions matching TRBD2. The germline V gene has CDR1 KGHSH and CDR2 LQKENI. With 6 bases clipped from V and 0 bases from J, the junction kept 7 bases outside the gene matches. The CDR3 length is 15 residues. The CDR3 here is CASSPTSVSSYEQYF. CDR3 coding DNA: TGTGCCAGCTCGCCGACTAGCGTGAGCTCCTACGAGCAGTACTTC.

The chain has TRBV7-2 and TRBJ1-2; 12 bases map to TRBD1. V lost 5 bases to trimming and J lost 4 bases; unmatched junction nucleotides: 14. This CDR3 has 18 residues. Germline loops: CDR1 SGHTA, CDR2 FQGNSA. The CDR3 here is CASSLLDLGQGALYGYTF. Written as DNA, the CDR3 is TGTGCCAGCAGCCTACTCGACCTGGGACAGGGGGCCCTCTATGGCTACACCTTC.

This clone was counted between two and nine times. The chain is built from TRBV5-8 and TRBJ2-5, with 8 nucleotides matching TRBD2. Losses at the gene ends were 0 bases for V and 2 bases for J; bases not matched to a gene: 9. The CDR3 is 17 amino acids. The germline gives CDR1 SGHTS, CDR2 YDEGEE. The DNA of the CDR3 is TGTGCCAGCAGCTTGGTTTTCAGCGGGGGAGGGCAAGAGACCCAGTACTTC. It yields the protein CASSLVFSGGGQETQYF.

The chain uses TRBV30 and TRBJ2-1; D is ambiguous. Germline CDR1 GTSNPN, CDR2 SVGIG (reference sequence). V was shortened by 3 bases and J by 3 bases, with 9 bases between the two germline ends. This CDR3 region has 13 residues. The CDR3 sequence: CAWRRNDYNEQFF. In nucleotides, the CDR3 is TGTGCCTGGAGACGGAACGACTACAATGAGCAGTTCTTC.

Only one count was recorded for this clone. The CDR3 protein is CASSLALSHNEQFF. CDR3 coding DNA: TGCGCCAGCAGCTTGGCCCTTAGCCACAATGAGCAGTTCTTC. The chain employs TRBV5-1 and TRBJ2-1, with D hard to call. Trimming took off 0 bases at V and 5 bases at J, with 9 bases between the two ends. The CDR3 is 14 residues long. Germline values: CDR1 SGHRS, CDR2 YFSETQ. The complete variable domain, with remaining parts taken from reference TRBV5-1 and TRBJ2-1, reads KAGVTQTPRYLIKTRGQQVTLSCSPISGHRSVSWYQQTPGQGLQFLFEYFSETQRNKGNFPGRFSGRQFSNSRSEMNVSTLELGDSALYLCASSLALSHNEQFFGPGTRLTVL.

The V call is TRBV5-1, the J call TRBJ1-3, with D uncertain. This CDR3 comprises 15 residues. The V gene's germline CDR1 is SGHRS and CDR2 YFSETQ. V gave up 4 bases and J gave up 8 bases, with 19 bases separating them. The CDR3 reads CASSPPGLGRDTIYF. In nucleotides, the CDR3 is TGCGCCAGCAGCCCCCCGGGCCTCGGTAGAGACACCATATATTTT.

This clone has only one observation. The chain carries TRBV19 and TRBJ2-6; D is unresolved. V was pared by 5 bases and J by 2 bases, with 4 bases between. The germline V gene encodes CDR1 LNHDA and CDR2 SQIVND (reference sequence). The CDR3 loop spans 13 amino acids. CDR3 nucleotide sequence: TGTGCCAGTAGTTCTACTGGGGCCAACGTCCTGACTTTC. This codes for CASSSTGANVLTF.

This chain links TRBV2 with TRBJ1-2, with a weak D call TRBD1 (6 bases). This CDR3 is 12 amino acids long. CDR1 is SNHLY and CDR2 is FYNNEI in the germline V gene. The V end was cut by 6 bases, the J end by 8 bases, with 13 bases between. CDR3 sequence (DNA): TGTGCCAGCAGGGGAAGGGGGGACGGCTACACCTTC. It encodes CASRGRGDGYTF.

This clone occurred once. The gene calls are TRBV27 and TRBJ2-7; 9 nucleotides agree with TRBD2. The V segment lost 5 bases and the J segment 0 bases; nucleotides outside the gene matches: 8. Looked up from germline, CDR1 is MNHEY and CDR2 is SMNVEV (reference sequence). This CDR3 contains 16 residues. CDR3 sequence: CASSKLLAGLSYEQYF. For the CDR3, the DNA is TGTGCCAGCAGTAAGCTACTAGCGGGTCTCTCCTACGAGCAGTACTTC.

On this clone itself: At one end, the junction sequence differs from germline, possibly due to a read error. The chain has TRBV6-6 and TRBJ1-2; 7 nucleotides agree with TRBD1. In germline, CDR1 is MNHNY, CDR2 SVGAGI (reference sequence). The CDR3 has 12 residues. The DNA for the CDR3 is TGTGCCAGCAGTTACCTCGGGACAGTGCCTTCCTTC. This encodes CASSYLGTVPSF.

The chain is built from TRBV27 and TRBJ2-2; D might be TRBD2 (5 bases). Trimming stripped 5 bases from V and 5 bases from J, with 12 bases between. The CDR3 consists of 14 residues. Germline-derived CDR1 and CDR2 are MNHEY and SMNVEV (reference sequence). The DNA of the CDR3 is TGTGCCAGCAGTCCGGGGTTCTGGACCGGGGAGCTGTTTTTT. This gives the protein CASSPGFWTGELFF.

The V gene is TRBV18, the J gene TRBJ2-2, with D tentatively TRBD1 (5 bases). Looked up from germline, CDR1 is KGHSH and CDR2 is LQKENI. The V gene lost 5 bases and the J gene lost 5 bases, with 9 bases spanning the gap. This CDR3 contains 13 residues. As DNA, the CDR3 is TGTGCCAGCTCAGCACAGGCGACCGGGGAGCTGTTTTTT. Translating gives CASSAQATGELFF. The variable domain in full, completed from reference TRBV18 and TRBJ2-2, reads NAGVMQNPRHLVRRRGQEARLRCSPMKGHSHVYWYRQLPEEGLKFMVYLQKENIIDESGMPKERFSAEFPKEGPSILRIQQVVRGDSAAYFCASSAQATGELFFGEGSRLTVL.

This sequence joins TRBV21-1 and TRBJ1-1. TRBV21-1 is marked as a pseudogene. The CDR3 is made up of 13 amino acids. CDR3 sequence: CASSKKRSSEAFF. The CDR3 bases are TGTGCCAGCAGCAAAAAAAGGAGTTCTGAAGCTTTCTTT.

This sequence joins TRBV5-1 and TRBJ1-6, with a weak D call TRBD1 (5 bases). Looked up from germline, CDR1 is SGHRS and CDR2 is YFSETQ. Trimming cost V 5 bases and J 1 base, with 7 bases left between them. The length of the CDR3 is 14 residues. Here the CDR3 reads CASSQGSYNSPLHF. In nucleotides, the CDR3 is TGCGCCAGCAGTCAGGGATCCTATAATTCACCCCTCCACTTT.

The gene calls are TRBV5-4 and TRBJ2-6; D is undetermined. The germline V and J ends were trimmed by 8 bases and 4 bases, with 19 bases remaining between them. Per the germline V gene, CDR1 is SGHNT and CDR2 is YYREEE (reference sequence). CDR3 length: 16 amino acids. This chain's CDR3 is CASRPGPDAGANVLTF. CDR3 nucleotides: TGTGCCAGTAGGCCCGGTCCCGATGCGGGGGCCAACGTCCTGACTTTC.